A selection of T cell receptor beta chains follows, all from one sample in a study of cytomegalovirus exposure and HLA in healthy donors. The repertoire was sequenced with immunoSEQ multiplex PCR; TCRdb's copy has only in-frame clones and lacks some. This sample carries around 120,000 clones, 88% of them seen once, and the ten largest clones take about 6.3%. Sequencing was performed on PBMCs. The receptors come from a woman under 30 in good health and CMV-seropositive. The CDR3 runs from the conserved cysteine through the conserved F or W. Each record gives: D gene, J gene, CDR3 length, clone size, V gene, CDR3 protein, CDR3 DNA. D genes are given only for firm matches. The size field is filled for only some rows; it gives once, few, many or a size class.

>.|TRBJ2-2|16|.|TRBV11-1
CASSSGLALNTGELFF
TGTGCCAGCAGCTCGGGACTCGCTCTGAACACCGGGGAGCTGTTTTTT
>.|TRBJ1-2|12|.|TRBV6-5
CATIGWNYGYTF
TGTGCCACCATCGGGTGGAACTATGGCTACACCTTC
>TRBD2|TRBJ2-3|16|.|TRBV9
CASSTGLAGSTDTQYF
TGTGCCAGCAGCACTGGACTAGCGGGTAGCACAGATACGCAGTATTTT
>.|TRBJ2-7|15|.|TRBV11-2
CASSLDPTSLTKQYF
TGTGCCAGCAGCTTAGACCCTACTTCCTTGACAAAGCAGTACTTC
>.|TRBJ1-2|14|.|TRBV2
CASRYRAGNYGYTF
TGTGCCAGCAGGTACAGAGCGGGTAACTATGGCTACACCTTC
>TRBD1|TRBJ1-2|15|.|TRBV5-1
CASSGQGEINYGYTF
TGCGCCAGCAGCGGACAGGGGGAAATTAACTATGGCTACACCTTC
>TRBD2|TRBJ2-7|17|once|TRBV5-3
CARSYGEGGDFSYEQYF
TGTGCCAGAAGCTACGGGGAGGGAGGCGACTTCTCCTACGAGCAGTACTTC
>.|TRBJ2-1|19|.|TRBV21-1
CASSKFKHQSRRRYNEQFF
TGTGCCAGCAGCAAATTTAAACACCAATCGAGGAGGAGATACAATGAGCAGTTCTTC
>.|TRBJ1-3|14|.|TRBV2
CASMLRGSGNTIYF
TGTGCCAGCATGCTAAGGGGCTCTGGAAACACCATATATTTT
>TRBD1|TRBJ2-2|15|.|TRBV10-3
CAISQGTGDTGELFF
TGTGCCATCAGCCAAGGGACAGGGGACACCGGGGAGCTGTTTTTT